Listed below are T cell receptor beta chains from one sample, sequenced in a study of T cell repertoires in cytomegalovirus infection. TCRdb independently ran MiXCR on the reads; one entry per CDR3 protein. Here the sample spans about 180,000 distinct CDR3 sequences, about 15% being singletons. Sequencing input: CD8+ T cells from PBMCs. All receptors derive from a human donor in good health (CMV status not recorded). Some clones in this sample may be carry-over from other donors' samples. CDR3s include the opening cysteine and the closing phenylalanine or tryptophan. D genes are given only for firm matches. Clone size, where shown, is once, few, many, or a class for clones that have expanded.

>NA|TRBV12-3/TRBV12-4|TRBJ1-1|NA
CARGRGVATEAFF
TGTGCCAGGGGCCGGGGGGTGGCCACTGAAGCTTTCTTT
>NA|TRBV27|TRBJ2-5|NA
CASSLSRGRETQYF
TGTGCCAGCAGTTTATCGCGGGGGCGAGAGACCCAGTACTTC
>NA|TRBV6-2/TRBV6-3|TRBJ1-5|NA
CASKGPNDYSNQPQHF
TGTGCCAGCAAAGGCCCTAATGATTATAGCAATCAGCCCCAGCATTTT
>few|TRBV6-6|TRBJ1-6|TRBD1
CASRGQINSPLHF
TGTGCCAGCAGGGGACAGATTAATTCACCCCTCCACTTT
>NA|TRBV15|TRBJ2-7|NA
CATSSPGGEREQYF
TGTGCCACCAGCAGCCCCGGGGGCGAGAGGGAGCAGTACTTC
>NA|TRBV29-1|TRBJ2-7|NA
CSVESEGTYEQYF
TGCAGCGTTGAAAGCGAGGGAACCTACGAGCAGTACTTC
>many|TRBV7-9|TRBJ1-4|NA
CASSGGEKLFF
TGTGCCAGCAGCGGAGGTGAAAAACTGTTTTTT
>NA|TRBV7-6|TRBJ2-3|TRBD2
CASSSTPSGESTDTQYF
TGTGCCAGCAGCTCAACCCCCAGCGGGGAGAGCACAGATACGCAGTATTTT
>NA|TRBV6-2/TRBV6-3|TRBJ2-3|TRBD1
CASSTLSRTGYKDTQYF
TGTGCCAGCAGTACCCTCTCGAGGACAGGGTACAAAGATACGCAGTATTTT
>NA|TRBV28|TRBJ2-7|TRBD2
CASSHRLAGVYEQYF
TGTGCCAGCAGTCATCGACTAGCGGGGGTCTACGAGCAGTACTTC
>NA|TRBV28|TRBJ1-2|NA
CASSFSRGVGYGYTF
TGTGCCAGCAGTTTCTCCCGGGGAGTAGGCTATGGCTACACCTTC
>few|TRBV4-1|TRBJ1-5|NA
CASSLEVRGNQPQHF
TGCGCCAGCAGCCTTGAAGTCAGGGGCAATCAGCCCCAGCATTTT
>NA|TRBV5-6|TRBJ2-7|NA
CASSWVSLDEQYF
TGTGCCAGCAGCTGGGTTTCCCTTGACGAGCAGTACTTC
>once|TRBV11-2|TRBJ1-4|TRBD1
CASSPGTGGANEKLFF
TGTGCTAGCAGCCCCGGCACAGGGGGCGCGAATGAAAAACTGTTTTTT
>many|TRBV4-1|TRBJ1-5|NA
CASSQVEGQPQHF
TGCGCCAGCAGCCAAGTTGAGGGCCAGCCCCAGCATTTT
>few|TRBV6-2/TRBV6-3|TRBJ2-1|NA
CASGLSGGLYNEQFF
TGTGCCAGCGGACTTTCGGGGGGCCTCTACAATGAGCAGTTCTTC
>NA|TRBV7-6|TRBJ1-1|NA
CASSLTDRRRNTEAFF
TGTGCCAGCAGCTTAACGGACAGAAGAAGGAACACTGAAGCTTTCTTT
>NA|TRBV12-3/TRBV12-4|TRBJ2-3|NA
CASGGSTDTQYF
TGTGCCAGCGGCGGAAGCACAGATACGCAGTATTTT
>NA|TRBV12-5|TRBJ1-2|TRBD1
CASGGQGPAYYGYTF
TGTGCTAGTGGCGGACAGGGCCCAGCTTACTATGGCTACACCTTC
>few|TRBV2|TRBJ2-7|TRBD1
CASAGQGAYEQYF
TGTGCCAGCGCGGGACAGGGGGCCTACGAGCAGTACTTC
>many|TRBV7-8|TRBJ1-4|TRBD1
CASSLAGTGNNEKLFF
TGTGCCAGCAGCTTAGCTGGGACAGGGAATAATGAAAAACTGTTTTTT
>few|TRBV30|TRBJ2-7|NA
CAWRDRPSYEQYF
TGTGCCTGGAGAGATCGCCCCAGCTACGAGCAGTACTTC
>few|TRBV25-1|TRBJ1-2|NA
CASSESGNGYTF
TGTGCCAGCAGTGAATCAGGGAACGGCTACACCTTC
>few|TRBV4-1|TRBJ1-1|TRBD1
CASSQYQQGRTEAFF
TGCGCCAGCAGCCAATATCAACAGGGGAGGACTGAAGCTTTCTTT
>few|TRBV6-2/TRBV6-3|TRBJ1-2|TRBD1
CASRGIGTGNSRYGYTF
TGTGCCAGCAGAGGTATTGGGACAGGCAATTCCCGCTATGGCTACACCTTC
>many|TRBV12-3/TRBV12-4|TRBJ1-1|NA
CASSFGTEAFF
TGTGCCAGCAGCTTCGGCACTGAAGCTTTCTTT
>NA|TRBV7-9|TRBJ2-2|TRBD1
CARSWQDRLTGELFF
TGTGCCAGAAGCTGGCAGGACAGGCTCACCGGGGAGCTGTTTTTT